One T cell receptor (beta chain) is described in this entry. As handled by the study authors: Nucleated cell counts were estimated from reference gene primer amplification. Libraries were prepared by immunoSEQ multiplex PCR; TCRdb keeps only in-frame clonotypes and omits some of them. Clone size and V and J calls were adopted from that table, with D and trimming inferred from the DNA. The sample yields around 23,000 clones, 72% seen once. The sample originates from a study of blood T cell repertoires in COVID-19. Study overall: Whether acute or convalescent, the COVID-19 samples came from the United States, Italy and Spain.

Sample: peripheral blood. The sequence derives from a woman aged 80 or over with acute or convalescent COVID-19.

DNA of the CDR3: TGTGCCAGCAGCTTTGGGACAGTAATCTCCTACGAGCAGTACTTC. Its translation: CASSFGTVISYEQYF. This chain connects TRBV6-5 to TRBJ2-7; 7 nucleotides match TRBD1. J lost 0 bases, V lost 6 bases, and 8 bases had no gene match. The CDR3 loop spans 15 amino acids. CDR1 and CDR2 from the germline V gene are MNHEY and SVGAGI.